This T cell receptor (beta chain) originates from a study of T cells in Graves' hyperthyroidism and ophthalmopathy (dated by TCRdb to the late 2010s). Study-wide context: Peripheral blood was collected at initial diagnosis, before any treatment. For training and testing, the 100 or so patients in the discovery cohort were randomly divided in a 7:3 ratio. After blood sampling, hyperthyroidism patients were treated with methimazole at a starting dose of 30 mg daily, and ophthalmopathy patients were treated with high-dose intravenous methylprednisolone. The paper describes TCR Vbeta CDR3 sequencing of 140 or so peripheral blood samples, made up of under 50 ophthalmopathy patients, roughly 80 hyperthyroidism patients and around 17 progressor patients. To identify distinguishing TCR V-J signatures, a discovery cohort of about 100 patients was used, comprising roughly 45 with Graves' ophthalmopathy and some 57 with stable Graves' hyperthyroidism. The study also compared thyroid tissue and blood T-cell repertoires from more than five Graves' hyperthyroidism patients. Prospective prediction of ophthalmopathy was tested in an independent validation cohort of fewer than 20 hyperthyroidism patients and 17 patients who later progressed to ophthalmopathy.

Points the paper makes about the study in general: Most expanded thyroid clonotypes (frequency above 0.001) were also detected in blood, suggesting blood repertoires may reflect thyroid immune responses. In validation, the model predicted progression to ophthalmopathy with 55% to 71% sensitivity and less than 80% specificity, a median of approximately 6.7 months before onset. Sample size was not statistically predetermined, and blinding of investigators to group allocation was not performed. Ophthalmopathy was separated from stable hyperthyroidism by a 13 V-J signature model, with approximately 85% sensitivity and 81% to 82% specificity obtained in cross-validation and 80%/75% obtained in testing.

The TCR beta CDR3 regions were amplified from RNA transcripts. The TCR CDR3 was subjected to a first round of RT-PCR using the HTBI primer set and the Qiagen OneStep RT-PCR kit. A second multiplex PCR round built the libraries, followed by size selection and purification. Paired-end sequencing of the libraries was performed with 100 bp reads on an Illumina HiSeq2000. As for how the authors treated the data: Raw data were processed with SOAPnuke, discarding reads with adapters, uncalled bases, mean Phred below 15, or no exact constant-primer or identifier match. High-quality paired reads were merged with COPE v1.2.5, and unique nucleotide sequences were defined as clonotypes. MiTCR v1.1 was used to align clonotypes to the IMGT TRBV, TRBD and TRBJ reference segments. Only V-J combinations with frequency above 0.0001, covering about 99% of repertoires, were analysed. The TCS score was defined as F50 (clonal expansion) divided by E x V (chaos), with BLOSUM62-based TCRdist calculated between CDR3 peptides within each V-J. Welch's t-statistics and random forest reduced several hundred V-J features to roughly 13, which were used in a naive Bayes classifier (R e1071). The public reads were run again by TCRdb, first through fastp at Q25 and then through MiXCR, and only productive beta chains were kept. Records with the same CDR3 protein are collapsed into one entry carrying the most frequent genes and DNA. It is TCRdb's table, rather than the study itself, that gives the V and J calls and clone size. The sample profile shows some 500,000 distinct CDR3 sequences; 13% to 15% of them were found once. Around a sixth of the sample is taken by the ten largest.

V trim: 4 bases; J trim: 4 bases; unmatched bases: 6. The CDR3 has 14 amino acids, counting the end cysteine and phenylalanine. CDR3 DNA is the only sequence kept; it has 42 bases, read in frame from the first base. CDR1 and CDR2 (LGHDT, YNNKEL) derive from the germline V gene (reference sequence). Stable Graves' hyperthyroidism was defined as the absence of progression to ophthalmopathy over 18 months of follow-up. Hyperthyroidism patients were aged 18 to 65 years and newly diagnosed, with disease duration of less than 2 months. Any patient with an uncontrolled infection, another autoimmune disease, pregnancy or lactation was excluded. Diagnoses relied on clinical symptoms, serum thyroxine and TRAb, thyroid ultrasound and orbital computed tomography. PBMCs were isolated from about 9 ml of fresh peripheral blood by Ficoll-Paque density gradient centrifugation. Total RNA was extracted with Trizol reagent, and quality was checked on an Agilent 2100 Bioanalyzer.

This clonotype showed up many times. This clone's antigen is unknown. It has no much larger one-base neighbor in the sample; base qualities were not kept. Recombination connected TRBV3-1 to TRBJ1-2, with 7 central nucleotides matching TRBD1. The sample consisted of blood. This clonotype originated in a woman aged 18 to 35 with Graves' hyperthyroidism. Here the CDR3 is given as CASSPGQATYGYTF. The nucleotide sequence reads as follows: TGTGCCAGCAGCCCAGGACAGGCAACCTATGGCTACACCTTC. Reference TRBV3-1 and TRBJ1-2 genes cover what lies past the CDR3, so the full variable domain is DTAVSQTPKYLVTQMGNDKSIKCEQNLGHDTMYWYKQDSKKFLKIMFSYNNKELIINETVPNRFSPKSPDKAHLNLHINSLELGDSAVYFCASSPGQATYGYTFGSGTRLTVV.